This T cell receptor beta chain originates from a study of blood T cell repertoires in COVID-19. Study background: Two negative PCRs, clearance, or symptom resolution had been documented for recovered Cohort 3 donors. The analysed material was cDNA or gDNA that came from T cells, B-cell-depleted T cells, or PBMCs.

CDR1 SGHRS and CDR2 YFSETQ come from the germline V gene. This CDR3 is built from 15 residues. V lost 0 bases to trimming and J lost 4 bases, with 10 bases between them. Methods used by the authors: Nucleated cell number was recorded as an estimate derived from reference gene primer amplification. The table came from immunoSEQ multiplex PCR; TCRdb's copy has only in-frame clones and leaves some out. The DNA was the basis for D and trimming; V, J and clone size are from that table. The sample has more than 300,000 clones, around 87% seen once. Categorization into cohorts depended on clinical history that participants reported.

The sample comprised PBMCs or T cells enriched from blood (not recorded which). This sequence joins TRBV5-1 and TRBJ1-4; D is ambiguous. The clonotype comes from a man aged 40-49 years in a cohort exposed to, infected with or recovered from COVID-19 (not recorded which). The DNA of the CDR3 is TGCGCCAGCAGCTTGGGACTGGAGGGTAATGAAAAACTGTTTTTT. Translated, it gives CASSLGLEGNEKLFF.